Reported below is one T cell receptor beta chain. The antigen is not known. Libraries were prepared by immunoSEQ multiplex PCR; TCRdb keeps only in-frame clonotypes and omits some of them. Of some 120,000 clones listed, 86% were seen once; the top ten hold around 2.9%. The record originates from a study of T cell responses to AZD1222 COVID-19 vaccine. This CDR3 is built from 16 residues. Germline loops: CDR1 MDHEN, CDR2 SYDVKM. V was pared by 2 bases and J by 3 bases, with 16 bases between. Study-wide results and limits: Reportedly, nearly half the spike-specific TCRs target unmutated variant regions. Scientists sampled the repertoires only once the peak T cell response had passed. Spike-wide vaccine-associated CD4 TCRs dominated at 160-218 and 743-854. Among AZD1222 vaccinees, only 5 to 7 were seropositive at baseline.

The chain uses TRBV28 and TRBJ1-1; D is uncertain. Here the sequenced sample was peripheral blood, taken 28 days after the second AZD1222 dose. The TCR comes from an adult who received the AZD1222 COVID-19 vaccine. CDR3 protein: CASSLTSPSYDTEAFF. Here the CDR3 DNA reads TGTGCCAGCAGTTTAACGAGTCCCTCCTACGACACTGAAGCTTTCTTT. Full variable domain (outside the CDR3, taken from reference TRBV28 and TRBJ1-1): DVKVTQSSRYLVKRTGEKVFLECVQDMDHENMFWYRQDPGLGLRLIYFSYDVKMKEKGDIPEGYSVSREKKERFSLILESASTNQTSMYLCASSLTSPSYDTEAFFGQGTRLTVV.